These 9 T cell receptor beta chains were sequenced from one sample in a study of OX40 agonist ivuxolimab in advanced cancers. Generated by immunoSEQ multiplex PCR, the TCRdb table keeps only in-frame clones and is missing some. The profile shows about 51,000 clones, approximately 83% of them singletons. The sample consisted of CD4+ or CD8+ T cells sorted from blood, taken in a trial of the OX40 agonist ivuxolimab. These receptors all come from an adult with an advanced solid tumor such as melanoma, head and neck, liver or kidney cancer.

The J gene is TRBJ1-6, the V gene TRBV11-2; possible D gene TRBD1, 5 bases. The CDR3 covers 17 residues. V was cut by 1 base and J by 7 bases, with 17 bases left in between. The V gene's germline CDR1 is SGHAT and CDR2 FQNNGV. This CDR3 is CASSLVSPRVDNSPLHF. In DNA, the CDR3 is TGTGCCAGCAGCTTAGTAAGTCCCAGGGTCGACAATTCACCCCTCCACTTT.

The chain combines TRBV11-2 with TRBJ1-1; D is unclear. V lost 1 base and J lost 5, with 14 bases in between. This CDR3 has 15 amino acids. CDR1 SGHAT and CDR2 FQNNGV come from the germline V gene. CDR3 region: CASSLAPDSWTEAFF. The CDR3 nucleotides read TGTGCCAGCAGCTTAGCCCCGGACTCTTGGACTGAAGCTTTCTTT.

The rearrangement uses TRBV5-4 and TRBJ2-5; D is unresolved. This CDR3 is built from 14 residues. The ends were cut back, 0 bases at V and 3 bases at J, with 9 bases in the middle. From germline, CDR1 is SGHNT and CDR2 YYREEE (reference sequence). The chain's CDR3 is CASSLGYREETQYF. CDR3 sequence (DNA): TGTGCCAGCAGCTTGGGATACCGGGAAGAGACCCAGTACTTC.

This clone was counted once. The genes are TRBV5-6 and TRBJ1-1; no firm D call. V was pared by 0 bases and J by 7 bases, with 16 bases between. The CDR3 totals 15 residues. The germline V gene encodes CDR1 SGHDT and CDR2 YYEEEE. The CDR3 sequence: CASSLELLAQGEAFF. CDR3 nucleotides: TGTGCCAGCAGCTTGGAGCTCTTGGCGCAAGGTGAAGCTTTCTTT.

The CDR3 DNA reads TGTGCCAGCGTTCGGGCGGGGGAAAACATTCAGTACTTC. This encodes CASVRAGENIQYF. V gene TRBV2 combines with J gene TRBJ2-4; 7 bases map to TRBD2. Germline values: CDR1 SNHLY, CDR2 FYNNEI. Trimming took 8 bases from V and 5 from J; bases not matched to a gene: 6. The CDR3 runs 13 residues.

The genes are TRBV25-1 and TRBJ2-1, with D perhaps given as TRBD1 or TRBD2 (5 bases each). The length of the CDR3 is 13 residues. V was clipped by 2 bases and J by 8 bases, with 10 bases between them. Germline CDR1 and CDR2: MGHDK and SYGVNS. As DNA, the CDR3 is TGTGCCAGCAGTGAAAGCAGGGACGATGAGCAGTTCTTC. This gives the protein CASSESRDDEQFF. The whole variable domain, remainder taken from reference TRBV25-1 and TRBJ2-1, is EADIYQTPRYLVIGTGKKITLECSQTMGHDKMYWYQQDPGMELHLIHYSYGVNSTEKGDLSSESTVSRIRTEHFPLTLESARPSHTSQYLCASSESRDDEQFFGPGTRLTVL.

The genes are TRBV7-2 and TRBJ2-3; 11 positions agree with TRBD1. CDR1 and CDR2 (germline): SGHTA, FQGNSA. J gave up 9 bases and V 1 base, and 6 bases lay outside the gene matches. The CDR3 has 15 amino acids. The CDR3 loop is CASSLGGTGGRTQYF. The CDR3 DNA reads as TGTGCCAGCAGCTTAGGGGGGACAGGGGGTCGGACGCAGTATTTT.

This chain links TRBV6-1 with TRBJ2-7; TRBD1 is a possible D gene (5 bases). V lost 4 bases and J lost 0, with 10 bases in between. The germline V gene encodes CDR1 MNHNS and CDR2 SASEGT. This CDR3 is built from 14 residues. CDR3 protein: CASSGRETSYEQYF. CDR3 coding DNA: TGTGCCAGCAGTGGCAGGGAAACCTCCTACGAGCAGTACTTC.

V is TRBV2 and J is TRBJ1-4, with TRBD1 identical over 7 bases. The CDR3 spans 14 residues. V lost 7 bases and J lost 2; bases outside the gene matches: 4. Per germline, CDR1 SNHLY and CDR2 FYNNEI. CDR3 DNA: TGTGCCAGCAAGCAGGGGGACACTAATGAAAAACTGTTTTTT. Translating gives CASKQGDTNEKLFF.